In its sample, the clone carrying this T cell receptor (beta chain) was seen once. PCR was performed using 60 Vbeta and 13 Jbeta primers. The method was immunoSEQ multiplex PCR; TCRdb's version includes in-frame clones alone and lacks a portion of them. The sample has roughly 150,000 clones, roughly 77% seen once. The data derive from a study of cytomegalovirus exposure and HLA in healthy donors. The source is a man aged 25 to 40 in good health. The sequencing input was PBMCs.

Written as DNA, the CDR3 is TGTGCCAGCAGCTCCGGGACAGGGCTTGAGCAGTTCTTC. This encodes CASSSGTGLEQFF. V gene TRBV7-3 combines with J gene TRBJ2-1, with 9 bases fitting TRBD1. Germline trimming cut 4 bases from V and 9 bases from J; bases unmatched to any gene: 4. CDR3 length: 13 amino acids. The germline CDR1 and CDR2 sequences are SGHTA and FQGTGA.